The source of this T cell receptor (beta chain) is a study of blood T cell repertoires in COVID-19. Turning to the study itself: Italy, Spain and the United States were the sources of the convalescent and acute COVID-19 samples. PBMCs, B-cell-depleted T cells, or T cells were the source of the cDNA or gDNA that made up the material.

Looked up from germline, CDR1 is SGHRS and CDR2 is YFSETQ. The CDR3 has 16 amino acids. V lost 0 bases, J lost 4 bases, and 16 bases lay in between. Per the study methods: Nucleated cell counts were estimated from reference gene primer amplification. Sequencing was performed with immunoSEQ multiplex PCR; in TCRdb, only in-frame clones are kept and a portion is missing. For V, J and clone size, that table is used; D and trimming come from the DNA. The table includes 190,000 or so clones, about four fifths detected once. Sequencing used peripheral blood. This chain connects TRBV5-1 to TRBJ1-1, with D unresolved. The sequence came from a man aged 50-59 years with active or convalescent COVID-19. CDR3: CASSLGSQTAGTEAFF. DNA for the CDR3: TGCGCCAGCAGCTTGGGATCCCAGACTGCGGGCACTGAAGCTTTCTTT. The entire variable domain, with the rest obtained from reference TRBV5-1 and TRBJ1-1, is as follows: KAGVTQTPRYLIKTRGQQVTLSCSPISGHRSVSWYQQTPGQGLQFLFEYFSETQRNKGNFPGRFSGRQFSNSRSEMNVSTLELGDSALYLCASSLGSQTAGTEAFFGQGTRLTVV.